The T cell receptor (beta chain) described here comes from a study of blood T cell repertoires in COVID-19. Study summary: T cells, B-cell-depleted T cells, or PBMCs provided the cDNA or gDNA that served as material.

Authors' methods: Amplified reference gene primers provided the basis for estimating nucleated cell counts. Measured with immunoSEQ multiplex PCR; TCRdb has only the in-frame clones, and not every one. From that table come the V and J calls and clone size; the DNA was used to work out D and trimming. The sample includes around 78,000 clones, about nine tenths of them seen just once. The CDR3 extends over 16 amino acids. The germline V and J ends were trimmed by 4 bases and 2 bases, with 15 bases remaining between them. Germline CDR1 reads LNHDA; CDR2 reads SQIVND (reference sequence). The sequenced sample consisted of peripheral blood. The chain joins TRBV19 to TRBJ2-1, with unresolved D. This TCR came from a man between 65 and 85 years old with active or convalescent COVID-19. The CDR3 loop is CASSKTTGFTYNEQFF. CDR3 DNA sequence: TGTGCCAGTAGTAAGACGACCGGGTTTACCTACAATGAGCAGTTCTTC.